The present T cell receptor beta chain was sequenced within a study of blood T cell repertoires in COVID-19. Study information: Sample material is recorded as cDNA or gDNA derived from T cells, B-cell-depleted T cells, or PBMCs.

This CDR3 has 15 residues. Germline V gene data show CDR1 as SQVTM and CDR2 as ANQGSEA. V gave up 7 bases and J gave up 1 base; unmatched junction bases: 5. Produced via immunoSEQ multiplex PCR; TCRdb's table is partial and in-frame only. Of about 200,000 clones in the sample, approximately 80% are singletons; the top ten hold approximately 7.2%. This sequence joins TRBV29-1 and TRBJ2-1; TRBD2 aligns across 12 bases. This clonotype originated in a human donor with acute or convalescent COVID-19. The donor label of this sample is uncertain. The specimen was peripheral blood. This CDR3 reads CSAQLAGGSYNEQFF. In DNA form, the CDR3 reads TGCAGCGCTCAACTAGCGGGAGGATCCTACAATGAGCAGTTCTTC.